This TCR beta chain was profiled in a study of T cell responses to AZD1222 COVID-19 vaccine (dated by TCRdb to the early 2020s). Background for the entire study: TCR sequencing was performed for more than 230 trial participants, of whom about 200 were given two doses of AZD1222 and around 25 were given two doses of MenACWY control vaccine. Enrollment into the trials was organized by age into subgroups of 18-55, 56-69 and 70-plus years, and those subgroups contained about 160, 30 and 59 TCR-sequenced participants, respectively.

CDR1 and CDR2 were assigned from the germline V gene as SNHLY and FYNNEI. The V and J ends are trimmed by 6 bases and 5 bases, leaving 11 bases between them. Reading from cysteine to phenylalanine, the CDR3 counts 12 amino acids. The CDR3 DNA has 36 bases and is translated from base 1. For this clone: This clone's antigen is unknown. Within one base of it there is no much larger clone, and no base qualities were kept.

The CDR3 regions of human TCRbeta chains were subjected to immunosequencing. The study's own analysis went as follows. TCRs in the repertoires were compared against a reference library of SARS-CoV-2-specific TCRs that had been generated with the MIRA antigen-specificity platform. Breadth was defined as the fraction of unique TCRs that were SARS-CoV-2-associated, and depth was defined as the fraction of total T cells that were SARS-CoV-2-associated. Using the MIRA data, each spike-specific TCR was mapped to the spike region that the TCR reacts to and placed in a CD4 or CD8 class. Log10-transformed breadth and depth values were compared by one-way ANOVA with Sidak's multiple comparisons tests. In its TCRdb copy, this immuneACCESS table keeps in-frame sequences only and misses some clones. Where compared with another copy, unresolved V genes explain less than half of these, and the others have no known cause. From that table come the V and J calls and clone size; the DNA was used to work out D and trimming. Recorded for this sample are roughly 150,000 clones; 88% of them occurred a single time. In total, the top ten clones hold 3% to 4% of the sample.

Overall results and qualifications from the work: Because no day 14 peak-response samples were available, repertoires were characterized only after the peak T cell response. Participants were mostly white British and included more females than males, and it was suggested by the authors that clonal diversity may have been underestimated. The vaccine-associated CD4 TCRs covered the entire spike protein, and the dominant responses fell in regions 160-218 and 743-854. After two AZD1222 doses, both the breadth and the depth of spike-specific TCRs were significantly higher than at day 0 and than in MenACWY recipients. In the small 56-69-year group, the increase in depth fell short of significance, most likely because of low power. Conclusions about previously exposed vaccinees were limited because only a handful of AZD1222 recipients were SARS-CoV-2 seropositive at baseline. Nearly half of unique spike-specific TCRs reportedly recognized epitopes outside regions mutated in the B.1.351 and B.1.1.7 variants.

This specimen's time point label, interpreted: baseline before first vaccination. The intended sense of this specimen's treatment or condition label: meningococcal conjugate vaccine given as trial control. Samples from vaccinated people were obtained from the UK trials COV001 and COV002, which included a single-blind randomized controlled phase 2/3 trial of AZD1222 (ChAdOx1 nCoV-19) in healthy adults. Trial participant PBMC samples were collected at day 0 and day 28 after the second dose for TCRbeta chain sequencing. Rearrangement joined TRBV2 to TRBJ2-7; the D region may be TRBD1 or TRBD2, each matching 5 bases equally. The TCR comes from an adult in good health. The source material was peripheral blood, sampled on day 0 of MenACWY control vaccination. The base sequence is TGTGCCAGCAGCGGGGCTTCGGACGAGCAGTACTTC. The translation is CASSGASDEQYF.